Included here is one TCR beta chain sequence, with context. This entry comes from a study of glioma-infiltrating T cells after dendritic cell vaccination. The overall study: Patients received three intradermal dendritic cell vaccine injections at biweekly intervals.

The repertoire was sequenced with immunoSEQ multiplex PCR; TCRdb's copy has only in-frame clones and lacks some. The table includes about 73,000 clones, over 75% detected once. The CDR3 is 15 residues long. V gave up 3 bases and J gave up 4 bases; unmatched junction bases: 3. Germline V gene lookup returns CDR1 SEHNR and CDR2 FQNEAQ (reference sequence). This TCR was sampled from a human donor with glioblastoma. The chain carries TRBV7-9 and TRBJ2-1; TRBD1 agrees at 10 bases. The specimen comprised blood, sampled before dendritic cell vaccination. CDR3 coding DNA: TGTGCCAGCAGCTTCCAGGACAGGGGGTACAATGAGCAGTTCTTC. Amino acids: CASSFQDRGYNEQFF.